This note documents a single T cell receptor (beta chain) sequence. Repertoires were generated with immunoSEQ multiplex PCR, while TCRdb's copy carries only in-frame clones and drops some. The data show some 250,000 clones, around 81% seen once. Germline V lookup: CDR1 GTSNPN, CDR2 SVGIG (reference sequence). Unmatched junction bases numbered 6, after V lost 2 bases and J lost 4 bases. CDR3 length: 15 residues. The record originates from a study of blood T cell repertoires in COVID-19. The chain is built from TRBV30 and TRBJ2-3; TRBD2 matches 10 bases. This receptor was identified in a middle-aged man with active or convalescent COVID-19. Sequencing was carried out using peripheral blood. As DNA, the CDR3 is TGTGCCTGGAGTTCCACTAGCGGGGCGCCAGATACGCAGTATTTT. Translation gives CAWSSTSGAPDTQYF.